The 6 T cell receptor beta chains presented below share a single source sample, sequenced in a study of blood T cell repertoires in COVID-19. Here immunoSEQ multiplex PCR was the method, and the copy in TCRdb shows in-frame clones only, minus some. The table lists about 110,000 clones, roughly 85% of them singletons. Sequenced material: peripheral blood. These receptors all come from a woman aged 80 or older with active or convalescent COVID-19.

The genes are TRBV29-1 and TRBJ2-7; 8 nucleotides match TRBD2. Germline CDR1 SQVTM, CDR2 ANQGSEA. The V segment lost 6 bases and the J segment 0 bases; nucleotides outside the gene matches: 4. The CDR3 covers 13 residues. The CDR3: CSVGGGSSYEQYF. CDR3 coding DNA: TGCAGCGTCGGGGGGGGAAGCTCCTACGAGCAGTACTTC.

A word on this clone: One junction end does not reproduce the germline sequence, and a read error may be involved. This sequence joins TRBV7-7 and TRBJ2-1; D is undetermined. The CDR3 extends over 14 amino acids. Germline loops: CDR1 SSHAT, CDR2 FNYEAQ (reference sequence). DNA of the CDR3: TGTGCTAGCAGCTTATCGGGTTCCTACAATGAGCAGTTCTTC. Encoded protein: CASSLSGSYNEQFF.

This clone has only a few counts. V is TRBV20-1 and J is TRBJ2-7, with 12 bases fitting TRBD1. Per germline, CDR1 DFQATT and CDR2 SNEGSKA (reference sequence). J was trimmed by 7 bases and V by 6 bases; bases with no gene match: 22. The CDR3 loop spans 18 amino acids. CDR3 in amino acids: CSASSFSPEGQGAREQYF. In DNA form, the CDR3 reads TGCAGTGCAAGTTCGTTTTCTCCGGAGGGACAGGGGGCGAGGGAGCAGTACTTC.

The rearrangement uses TRBV5-4 and TRBJ1-2, with 8 bases aligning to TRBD1. Per the germline V gene, CDR1 is SGHNT and CDR2 is YYREEE (reference sequence). With 4 bases clipped from V and 2 bases from J, the junction kept 7 bases outside the gene matches. The CDR3 consists of 15 residues. The chain's CDR3 is CASSPEWTGNYGYTF. The CDR3 nucleotides are TGTGCCAGCAGCCCCGAATGGACAGGGAACTATGGCTACACCTTC.

V and J are TRBV24-1 and TRBJ2-1; 8 bases match TRBD2. Germline V gene lookup returns CDR1 KGHDR and CDR2 SFDVKD. V gave up 2 bases and J gave up 5 bases; unmatched junction bases: 7. The CDR3 is 16 amino acids. CDR3 in DNA: TGTGCCACCAGTGATTCGGCAGCGGGAGTCGACAATGAGCAGTTCTTC. Protein sequence: CATSDSAAGVDNEQFF.

The chain links TRBV14 to TRBJ2-3; 8 positions agree with TRBD1. The V segment lost 5 bases and the J segment 5 bases; nucleotides outside the gene matches: 9. CDR3 length equals 15 residues. Germline-derived CDR1 and CDR2 are SGHDN and FVKESK. The CDR3 sequence: CASSFKDRVGDTQYF. Here the CDR3 DNA reads TGTGCCAGCAGCTTTAAGGACAGGGTCGGAGATACGCAGTATTTT.